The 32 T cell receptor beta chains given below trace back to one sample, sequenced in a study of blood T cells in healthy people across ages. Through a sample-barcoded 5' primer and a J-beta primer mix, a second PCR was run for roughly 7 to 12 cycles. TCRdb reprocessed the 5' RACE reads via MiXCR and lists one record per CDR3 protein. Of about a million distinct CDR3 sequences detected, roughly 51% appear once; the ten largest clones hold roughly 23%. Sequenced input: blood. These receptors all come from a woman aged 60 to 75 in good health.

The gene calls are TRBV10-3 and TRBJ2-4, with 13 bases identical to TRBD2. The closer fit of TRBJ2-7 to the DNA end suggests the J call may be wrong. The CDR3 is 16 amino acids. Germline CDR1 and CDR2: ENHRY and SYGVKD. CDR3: CAISYGLAGAVNEQYF. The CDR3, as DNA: TGTGCCATCAGTTACGGACTAGCGGGAGCCGTCAACGAGCAGTACTTC.

CDR3 coding DNA: TGTGCCAGCAGCCAGGGACCCGGCGGAGTTTACGAGCAGTACTTC. Encoded protein: CASSQGPGGVYEQYF. V and J are TRBV14 and TRBJ2-7; D might be TRBD1 or TRBD2, each matching 5 bases. There are 15 residues in the CDR3. Trimming took 3 bases from V and 4 from J, leaving 16 bases between them. Germline assignment: CDR1 SGHDN and CDR2 FVKESK.

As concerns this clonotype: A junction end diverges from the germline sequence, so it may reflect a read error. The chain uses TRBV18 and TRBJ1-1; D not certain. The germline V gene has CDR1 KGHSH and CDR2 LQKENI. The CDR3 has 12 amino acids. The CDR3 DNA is TGTGCCAGCGCACCGGAAGGTAGCGAAGCTTTCTTT. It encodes CASAPEGSEAFF.

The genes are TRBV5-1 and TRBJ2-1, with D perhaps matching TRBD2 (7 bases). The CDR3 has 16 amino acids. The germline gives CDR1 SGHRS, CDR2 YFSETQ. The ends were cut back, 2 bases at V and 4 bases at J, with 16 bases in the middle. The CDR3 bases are TGCGCCAGCAGCTTTTCGGTGGGGGGGGCGTACAATGAGCAGTTCTTC. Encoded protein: CASSFSVGGAYNEQFF.

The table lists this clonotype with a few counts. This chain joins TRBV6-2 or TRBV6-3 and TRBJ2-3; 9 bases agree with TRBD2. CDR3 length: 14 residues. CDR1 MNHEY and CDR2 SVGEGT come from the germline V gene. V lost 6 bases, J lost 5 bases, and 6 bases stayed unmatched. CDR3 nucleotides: TGTGCCAGCAGCAAATTAGCGGGAGTAGATACGCAGTATTTT. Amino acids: CASSKLAGVDTQYF.

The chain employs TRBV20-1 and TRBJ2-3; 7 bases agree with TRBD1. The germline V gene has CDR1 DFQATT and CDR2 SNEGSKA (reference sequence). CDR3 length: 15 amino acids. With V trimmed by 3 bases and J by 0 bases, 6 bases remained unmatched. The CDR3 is CSASPLTGSTDTQYF. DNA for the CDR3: TGCAGTGCTAGTCCCCTGACAGGGAGCACAGATACGCAGTATTTT.

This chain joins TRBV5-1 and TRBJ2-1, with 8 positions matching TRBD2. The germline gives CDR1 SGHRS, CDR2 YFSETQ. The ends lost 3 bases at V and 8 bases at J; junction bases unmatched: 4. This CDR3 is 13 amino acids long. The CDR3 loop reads CASSSLAGDEQFF. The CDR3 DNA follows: TGCGCCAGCAGCTCGCTAGCGGGCGATGAGCAGTTCTTC.

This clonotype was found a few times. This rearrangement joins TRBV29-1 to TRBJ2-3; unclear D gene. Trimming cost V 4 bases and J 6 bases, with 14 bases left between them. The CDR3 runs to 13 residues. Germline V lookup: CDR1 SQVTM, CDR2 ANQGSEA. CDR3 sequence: CSVGFQSVDTQYF. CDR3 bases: TGCAGCGTTGGGTTCCAAAGTGTGGATACGCAGTATTTT.

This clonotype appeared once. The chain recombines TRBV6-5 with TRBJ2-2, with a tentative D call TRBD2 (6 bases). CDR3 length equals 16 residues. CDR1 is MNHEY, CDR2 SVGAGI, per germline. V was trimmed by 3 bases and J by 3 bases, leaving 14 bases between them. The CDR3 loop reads CASSYSLTRHTGELFF. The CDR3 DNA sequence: TGTGCCAGCAGTTATAGTTTGACTAGGCACACCGGGGAGCTGTTTTTT.

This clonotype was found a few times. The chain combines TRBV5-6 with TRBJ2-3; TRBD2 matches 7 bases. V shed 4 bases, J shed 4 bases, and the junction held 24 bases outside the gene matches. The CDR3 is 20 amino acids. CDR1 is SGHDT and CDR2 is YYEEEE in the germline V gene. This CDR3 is CASSGARGGRTSSGADTQYF. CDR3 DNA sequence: TGTGCCAGCAGCGGGGCGCGGGGCGGGAGAACCTCCTCGGGCGCAGATACGCAGTATTTT.

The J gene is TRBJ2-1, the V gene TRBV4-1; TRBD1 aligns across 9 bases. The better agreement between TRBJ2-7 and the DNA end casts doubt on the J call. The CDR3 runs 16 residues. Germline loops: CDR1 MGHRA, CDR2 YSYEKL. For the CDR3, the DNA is TGCGCCAGCAGCCATCCCCGACAGGGGGACTACAATGAGCAGTACTTC. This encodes CASSHPRQGDYNEQYF.

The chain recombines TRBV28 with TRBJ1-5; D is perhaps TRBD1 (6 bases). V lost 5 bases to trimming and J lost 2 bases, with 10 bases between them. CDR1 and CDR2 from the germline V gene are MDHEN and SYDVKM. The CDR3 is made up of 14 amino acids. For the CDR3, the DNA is TGTGCCAGCAGTAACCGACAGGGCAATCAGCCCCAGCATTTT. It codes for CASSNRQGNQPQHF.

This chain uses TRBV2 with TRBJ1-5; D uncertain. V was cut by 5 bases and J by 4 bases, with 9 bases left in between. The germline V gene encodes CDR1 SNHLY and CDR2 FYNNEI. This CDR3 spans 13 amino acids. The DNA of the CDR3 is TGTGCCAGCAGTCCCCACGATAATCAGCCCCAGCATTTT. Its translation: CASSPHDNQPQHF.

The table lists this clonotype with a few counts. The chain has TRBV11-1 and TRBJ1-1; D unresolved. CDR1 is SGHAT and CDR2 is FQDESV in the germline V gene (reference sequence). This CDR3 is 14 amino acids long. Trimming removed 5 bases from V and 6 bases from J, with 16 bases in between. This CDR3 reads CASSPQKRPAEAFF. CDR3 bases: TGTGCCAGCAGCCCCCAAAAAAGACCCGCTGAAGCTTTCTTT. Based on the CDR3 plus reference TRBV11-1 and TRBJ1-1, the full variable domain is EAEVAQSPRYKITEKSQAVAFWCDPISGHATLYWYRQILGQGPELLVQFQDESVVDDSQLPKDRFSAERLKGVDSTLKIQPAELGDSAMYLCASSPQKRPAEAFFGQGTRLTVV.

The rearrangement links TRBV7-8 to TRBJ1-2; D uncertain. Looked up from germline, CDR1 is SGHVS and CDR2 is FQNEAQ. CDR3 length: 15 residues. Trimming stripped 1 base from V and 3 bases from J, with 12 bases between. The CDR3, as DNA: TGTGCCAGCAGCTTAGGCCCGAAGGTAGACTATGGCTACACCTTC. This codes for CASSLGPKVDYGYTF.

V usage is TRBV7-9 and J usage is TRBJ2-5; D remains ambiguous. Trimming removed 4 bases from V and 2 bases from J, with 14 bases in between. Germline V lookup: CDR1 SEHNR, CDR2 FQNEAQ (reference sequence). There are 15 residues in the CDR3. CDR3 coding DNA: TGTGCCAGCAGCTCCTATCGGGCAGCACAAGAGACCCAGTACTTC. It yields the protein CASSSYRAAQETQYF. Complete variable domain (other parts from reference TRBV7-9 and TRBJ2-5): DTGVSQNPRHKITKRGQNVTFRCDPISEHNRLYWYRQTLGQGPEFLTYFQNEAQLEKSRLLSDRFSAERPKGSFSTLEIQRTEQGDSAMYLCASSSYRAAQETQYFGPGTRLLVL.

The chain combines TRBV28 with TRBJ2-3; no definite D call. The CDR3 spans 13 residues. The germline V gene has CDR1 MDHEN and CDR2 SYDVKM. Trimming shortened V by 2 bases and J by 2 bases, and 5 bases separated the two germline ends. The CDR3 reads CASSLQITDTQYF. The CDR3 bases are TGTGCCAGCAGTTTACAAATCACAGATACGCAGTATTTT.

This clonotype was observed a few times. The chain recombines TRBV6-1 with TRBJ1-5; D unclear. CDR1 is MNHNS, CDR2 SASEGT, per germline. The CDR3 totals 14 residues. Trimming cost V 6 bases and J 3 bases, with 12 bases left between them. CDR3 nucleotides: TGTGCCAGCAGGACCGGGTCACTCAATCAGCCCCAGCATTTT. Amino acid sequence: CASRTGSLNQPQHF.

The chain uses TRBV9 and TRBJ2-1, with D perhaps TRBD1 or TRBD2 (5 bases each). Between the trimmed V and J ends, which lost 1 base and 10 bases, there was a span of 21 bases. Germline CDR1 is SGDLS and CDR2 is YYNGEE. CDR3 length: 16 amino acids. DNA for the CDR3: TGTGCCAGCAGCGTACTAGGGACCTTATTTTCAACCGAGCAGTTCTTC. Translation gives CASSVLGTLFSTEQFF.

The CDR3 sequence is CASTTVEGRSYNSPLHF. In DNA, the CDR3 is TGTGCCAGCACCACCGTGGAGGGTCGGTCCTATAATTCACCCCTCCACTTT. The V and J genes are TRBV28 and TRBJ1-6; no reliable D call. There are 17 residues in the CDR3. V lost 7 bases and J lost 1, with 17 bases in between. The germline gives CDR1 MDHEN, CDR2 SYDVKM. Full variable domain (missing parts from reference TRBV28 and TRBJ1-6): DVKVTQSSRYLVKRTGEKVFLECVQDMDHENMFWYRQDPGLGLRLIYFSYDVKMKEKGDIPEGYSVSREKKERFSLILESASTNQTSMYLCASTTVEGRSYNSPLHFGNGTRLTVT.

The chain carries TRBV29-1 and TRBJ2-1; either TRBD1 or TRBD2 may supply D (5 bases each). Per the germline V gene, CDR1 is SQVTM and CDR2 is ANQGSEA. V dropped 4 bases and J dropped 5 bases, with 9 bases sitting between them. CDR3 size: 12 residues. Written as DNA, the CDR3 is TGCAGCGTTGCCATGGGACACAATGAGCAGTTCTTC. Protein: CSVAMGHNEQFF.

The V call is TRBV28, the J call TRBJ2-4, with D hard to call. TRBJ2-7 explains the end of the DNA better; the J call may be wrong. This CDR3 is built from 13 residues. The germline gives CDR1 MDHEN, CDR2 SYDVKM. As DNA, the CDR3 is TGTGCCAGCAGCATTGCACTTATATACGAGCAGTACTTC. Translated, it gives CASSIALIYEQYF.

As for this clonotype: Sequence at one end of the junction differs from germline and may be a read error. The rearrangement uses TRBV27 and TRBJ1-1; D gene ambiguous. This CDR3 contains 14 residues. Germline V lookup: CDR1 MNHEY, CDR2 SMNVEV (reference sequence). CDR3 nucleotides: TGTGCCAGCAGTTTAGTCTCAAGGAACACCGAAGCTTTCTTT. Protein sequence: CASSLVSRNTEAFF.

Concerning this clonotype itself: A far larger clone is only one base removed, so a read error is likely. The CDR3 reads CASTLAGGTDTQYF. Written as DNA, the CDR3 is TGTGCCAGCACCCTAGCGGGAGGCACAGATACGCAGTATTTT. The V call is TRBV7-9, the J call TRBJ2-3; the match to TRBD2 covers 10 bases. J was trimmed by 1 base and V by 7 bases; bases with no gene match: 2. Germline V gives CDR1 SEHNR, CDR2 FQNEAQ (reference sequence). The CDR3 totals 14 residues.

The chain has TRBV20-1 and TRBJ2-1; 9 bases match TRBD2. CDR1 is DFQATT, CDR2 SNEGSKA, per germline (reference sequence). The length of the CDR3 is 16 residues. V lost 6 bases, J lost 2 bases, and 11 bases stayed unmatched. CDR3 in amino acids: CSADGPGGRAYNEQFF. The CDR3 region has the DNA TGCAGTGCCGACGGCCCTGGCGGGAGGGCCTACAATGAGCAGTTCTTC.

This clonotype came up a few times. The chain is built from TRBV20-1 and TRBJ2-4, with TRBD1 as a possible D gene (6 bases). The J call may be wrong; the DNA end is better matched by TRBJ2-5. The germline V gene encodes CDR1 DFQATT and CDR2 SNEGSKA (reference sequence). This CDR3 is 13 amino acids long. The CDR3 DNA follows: TGCAGTGCTAGGCGCGGACAGTCAGGGACCCAGTACTTC. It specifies CSARRGQSGTQYF.

This chain's CDR3 is CASSLSPANEKLFF. The CDR3 DNA is TGTGCCAGCAGCCTGAGTCCGGCTAATGAAAAACTGTTTTTT. The genes are TRBV28 and TRBJ1-4, with D hard to call. This CDR3 has 14 amino acids. The V gene lost 6 bases and the J gene lost 3 bases, with 11 bases spanning the gap. Germline CDR1 MDHEN, CDR2 SYDVKM.

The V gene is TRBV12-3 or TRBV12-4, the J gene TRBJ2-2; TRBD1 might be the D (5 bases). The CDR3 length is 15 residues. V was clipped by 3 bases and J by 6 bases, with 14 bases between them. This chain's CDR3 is CASSFRSGRPGELFF. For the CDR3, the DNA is TGTGCCAGCAGTTTTCGGTCAGGGCGTCCCGGGGAGCTGTTTTTT.

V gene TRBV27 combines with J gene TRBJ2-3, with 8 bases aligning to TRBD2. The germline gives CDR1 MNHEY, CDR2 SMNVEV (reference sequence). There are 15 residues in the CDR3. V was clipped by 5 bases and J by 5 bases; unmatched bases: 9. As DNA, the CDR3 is TGTGCCAGCAGTCCACTAGCGGACGGGGGAGATACGCAGTATTTT. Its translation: CASSPLADGGDTQYF.

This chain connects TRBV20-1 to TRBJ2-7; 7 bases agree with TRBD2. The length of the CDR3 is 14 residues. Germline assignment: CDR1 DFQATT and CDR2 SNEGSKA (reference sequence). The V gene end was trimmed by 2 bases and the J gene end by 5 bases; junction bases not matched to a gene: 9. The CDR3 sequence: CSARWASGTNEQYF. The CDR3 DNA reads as TGCAGTGCTAGATGGGCTAGCGGAACTAACGAGCAGTACTTC.

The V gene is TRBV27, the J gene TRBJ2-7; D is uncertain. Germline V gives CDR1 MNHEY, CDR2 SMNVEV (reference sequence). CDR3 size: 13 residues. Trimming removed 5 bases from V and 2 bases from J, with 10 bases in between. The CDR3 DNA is TGTGCCAGCAGTATTGCAGCCACCTACGAGCAGTACTTC. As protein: CASSIAATYEQYF.

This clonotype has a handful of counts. The CDR3 bases are TGCAGTGCTACCCAACAGGGTTCGCGGTATGGCTACACCTTC. Its translation is CSATQQGSRYGYTF. The chain joins TRBV20-1 to TRBJ1-2, with TRBD1 as a possible D gene (6 bases). Deletions cut 4 bases from V and 5 bases from J, with 17 bases between. Germline V gene lookup returns CDR1 DFQATT and CDR2 SNEGSKA (reference sequence). The CDR3 is 14 amino acids.